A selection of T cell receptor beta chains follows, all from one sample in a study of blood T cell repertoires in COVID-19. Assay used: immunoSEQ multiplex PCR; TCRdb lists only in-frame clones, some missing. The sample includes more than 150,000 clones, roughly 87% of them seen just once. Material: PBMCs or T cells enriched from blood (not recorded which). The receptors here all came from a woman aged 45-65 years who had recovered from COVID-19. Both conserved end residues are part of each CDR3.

CASSLVSSGSKEQYF,TRBV5-1,TRBJ2-7,15
CASSQTASYEQYF,TRBV5-1,TRBJ2-7,13
CASMRRQGDHEQYF,TRBV4-1,TRBJ2-7,14
CASSVPGQQETQYF,TRBV7-2,TRBJ2-5,14
CASARQGAETQYF,TRBV7-2,TRBJ2-5,13
CASSNRLGIRQETQYF,TRBV28,TRBJ2-5,16
CAWSPGQGYEQYF,TRBV30,TRBJ2-7,13
CASSQGLAGAGSHEQFF,TRBV14,TRBJ2-1,17
CASSKVQTGRGSSGANVLTF,TRBV6-6,TRBJ2-6,20
CASRGTGTSYEQYF,TRBV2,TRBJ2-7,14
CASSIRTGGDEQFF,TRBV11-2,TRBJ2-1,14
CASSFDQGTKNIQYF,TRBV5-1,TRBJ2-4,15
CASSFDRVIQYF,TRBV7-2,TRBJ2-4,12
CASSDPGHLGQPQHF,TRBV6-1,TRBJ1-5,15
CASSLDPQLAEDYNEQFF,TRBV5-6,TRBJ2-1,18
CASSLRPDTQYF,TRBV11-3,TRBJ2-3,12
CATSDLMRWATPGNTIYF,TRBV24-1,TRBJ1-3,18
CASSQEATAYGYTF,TRBV4-3,TRBJ1-2,14
CASSLKVAGDMTDTGELFF,TRBV7-8,TRBJ2-2,19
CAWSVLGQGNQPQHF,TRBV30,TRBJ1-5,15